This entry lists 30 T cell receptor beta chains sequenced from one sample in a study of cytomegalovirus exposure and HLA in healthy donors. The PCR made use of 60 Vbeta and 13 Jbeta primers. Using immunoSEQ multiplex PCR, the repertoire was profiled, and TCRdb retains in-frame clones only, with some absent. The data hold under 150,000 clones, with 82% observed a single time. Input material: PBMCs. The receptors were gathered from a woman aged 18-29 years in good health and CMV-seronegative.

The gene calls are TRBV5-1 and TRBJ1-6; unclear D gene. The ends were cut back, 0 bases at V and 0 bases at J, with 10 bases in the middle. The CDR3 loop spans 17 amino acids. Germline V gives CDR1 SGHRS, CDR2 YFSETQ. Here the CDR3 reads CASSLDLVSSYNSPLHF. In DNA, the CDR3 is TGCGCCAGCAGCTTGGACCTAGTAAGCTCCTATAATTCACCCCTCCACTTT.

This clone was found a few times. Other DNA sequences from this sample encode an identical CDR3 as well. V is TRBV4-3 and J is TRBJ1-1, with D possibly being TRBD1 (6 bases). Germline V gene sequence: CDR1 LGHNA, CDR2 YSLEER. CDR3 length: 13 residues. V gave up 6 bases and J gave up 2 bases, with 10 bases separating them. This CDR3 reads CASSPTGNTEAFF. CDR3 nucleotide sequence: TGCGCCAGCAGTCCGACAGGCAACACTGAAGCTTTCTTT.

This chain connects TRBV11-2 to TRBJ2-5; TRBD1 agrees at 10 bases. J lost 4 bases, V lost 5 bases, and 10 bases had no gene match. Germline V gene sequence: CDR1 SGHAT, CDR2 FQNNGV. The CDR3 is 16 residues long. This chain's CDR3 is CASSADRGRLGETQYF. As DNA, the CDR3 is TGTGCCAGCAGCGCTGACAGGGGGCGACTTGGAGAGACCCAGTACTTC.

This chain connects TRBV11-3 to TRBJ2-1; 9 bases map to TRBD1. CDR1 is SGHNT and CDR2 is YENEEA in the germline V gene. The CDR3 is 15 residues long. The V segment lost 5 bases and the J segment 9 bases; nucleotides outside the gene matches: 11. CDR3 amino acids: CASSRDRGRFFEQFF. DNA of the CDR3: TGTGCCAGCAGCCGTGACAGGGGGAGGTTTTTTGAGCAGTTCTTC.

The V call is TRBV10-1, the J call TRBJ2-1, with a possible D match to TRBD1 (7 bases). CDR3 length: 16 amino acids. V dropped 3 bases and J dropped 3 bases, with 15 bases sitting between them. The germline gives CDR1 WNHNN, CDR2 SYGVQD (reference sequence). The CDR3 nucleotides read TGCGCCAGCAGTGACCCGCGGGACAGCTTCTACAATGAGCAGTTCTTC. Translated, it gives CASSDPRDSFYNEQFF.

The genes are TRBV7-2 and TRBJ1-1; the match to TRBD1 covers 9 bases. The trim removed 5 bases at V and 6 bases at J, leaving 7 bases unmatched. CDR1 is SGHTA and CDR2 is FQGNSA in the germline V gene. This CDR3 spans 14 amino acids. CDR3 sequence: CASSTGGTGSEAFF. CDR3 nucleotides: TGTGCCAGCAGCACCGGAGGGACAGGGTCTGAAGCTTTCTTT. Supplemented by reference TRBV7-2 and TRBJ1-1, the full variable domain reads GAGVSQSPSNKVTEKGKDVELRCDPISGHTALYWYRQSLGQGLEFLIYFQGNSAPDKSGLPSDRFSAERTGGSVSTLTIQRTQQEDSAVYLCASSTGGTGSEAFFGQGTRLTVV.

The chain employs TRBV19 and TRBJ2-2, with D possibly being TRBD1 (6 bases). Germline CDR1 LNHDA, CDR2 SQIVND (reference sequence). The ends were cut back, 3 bases at V and 6 bases at J, with 17 bases in the middle. The length of the CDR3 is 16 residues. The CDR3 bases are TGTGCCAGTAGTATCTCTGGGGGCGGCGTCTCCGGGGAGCTGTTTTTT. Translation gives CASSISGGGVSGELFF. The full variable domain, completed using reference TRBV19 and TRBJ2-2, is DGGITQSPKYLFRKEGQNVTLSCEQNLNHDAMYWYRQDPGQGLRLIYYSQIVNDFQKGDIAEGYSVSREKKESFPLTVTSAQKNPTAFYLCASSISGGGVSGELFFGEGSRLTVL.

This clone was detected a few times. This chain uses TRBV5-4 with TRBJ1-1, with D uncertain. V lost 6 bases to trimming and J lost 2 bases, with 17 bases between them. Germline V CDR1 and CDR2: SGHNT, YYREEE (reference sequence). The CDR3 is 15 residues long. The chain's CDR3 is CASKKEAPFNTEAFF. The CDR3 nucleotides read TGTGCCAGCAAAAAAGAGGCTCCTTTCAACACTGAAGCTTTCTTT.

The rearrangement links TRBV29-1 to TRBJ1-6; 9 bases are a match to TRBD1. Germline loops: CDR1 SQVTM, CDR2 ANQGSEA. The CDR3 has 20 residues. V lost 5 bases, J lost 9 bases, and 26 bases stayed unmatched. CDR3 DNA: TGCAGCGTTCCCCCCCGGACAGGGGCAGCTGGACCACTTTCCATTTCACCCCTCCACTTT. Translated: CSVPPRTGAAGPLSISPLHF.

Comment on this clone: At one end, the junction sequence differs from germline, possibly due to a read error. The chain joins TRBV19 to TRBJ2-4, with D perhaps TRBD1 (5 bases). The germline CDR1 and CDR2 sequences are LNHDA and SQIVND (reference sequence). The CDR3 contains 13 residues. The CDR3 is CASSLDRKNIQYF. CDR3 bases: TGTGCCAGTAGTCTAGACAGAAAAAACATTCAGTACTTC. The variable domain in full, with the rest retrieved from reference TRBV19 and TRBJ2-4, is DGGITQSPKYLFRKEGQNVTLSCEQNLNHDAMYWYRQDPGQGLRLIYYSQIVNDFQKGDIAEGYSVSREKKESFPLTVTSAQKNPTAFYLCASSLDRKNIQYFGAGTRLSVL.

The chain carries TRBV4-3 and TRBJ2-1; 9 nucleotides line up with TRBD1. Germline V gene sequence: CDR1 LGHNA, CDR2 YSLEER. Germline trimming cut 1 base from V and 13 bases from J; bases unmatched to any gene: 5. This CDR3 region has 13 residues. CDR3 residues: CASSQAWGQGQFF. In nucleotides, the CDR3 is TGCGCCAGCAGCCAAGCTTGGGGACAGGGTCAGTTCTTC.

This chain joins TRBV5-4 and TRBJ1-2, with TRBD1 as a possible D gene (6 bases). With 4 bases removed from V and 11 bases from J, the gap between germline ends came to 12 bases. The germline gives CDR1 SGHNT, CDR2 YYREEE (reference sequence). The CDR3 contains 11 residues. The DNA of the CDR3 is TGTGCCAGCAGCGAGGGAGGGGGGTACACCTTC. This gives the protein CASSEGGGYTF. The full variable domain, in which reference TRBV5-4 and TRBJ1-2 provide the parts outside the CDR3, is ETGVTQSPTHLIKTRGQQVTLRCSSQSGHNTVSWYQQALGQGPQFIFQYYREEENGRGNFPPRFSGLQFPNYSSELNVNALELDDSALYLCASSEGGGYTFGSGTRLTVV.

V usage is TRBV6-1 and J usage is TRBJ2-5; 8 bases fit TRBD1. The trim removed 0 bases at V and 4 bases at J, leaving 7 bases unmatched. Germline assignment: CDR1 MNHNS and CDR2 SASEGT. The CDR3 runs to 16 residues. The CDR3 region is CASSEAWAGGSETQYF. For the CDR3, the DNA is TGTGCCAGCAGTGAAGCGTGGGCAGGGGGCTCAGAGACCCAGTACTTC.

The rearrangement joins TRBV7-9 to TRBJ1-1; D possibly corresponds to TRBD1 (6 bases). CDR1 and CDR2 from the germline V gene are SEHNR and FQNEAQ (reference sequence). Trimming shortened V by 5 bases and J by 8 bases, and 15 bases separated the two germline ends. This CDR3 is built from 13 residues. CDR3: CASSTRGSVEAFF. DNA of the CDR3: TGTGCCAGCAGCACCAGGGGCTCCGTAGAAGCTTTCTTT.

The J gene is TRBJ2-6, the V gene TRBV5-5; D remains ambiguous. With 9 bases removed from V and 1 base from J, the gap between germline ends came to 11 bases. The CDR3 spans 14 residues. Germline lookup yields CDR1 SGHKS and CDR2 YYEKEE (reference sequence). CDR3 loop: CATRSLSGANVLTF. For the CDR3, the DNA is TGTGCCACCAGATCCCTTTCTGGGGCCAACGTCCTGACTTTC.

The chain is built from TRBV19 and TRBJ2-7; 7 bases are shared with TRBD2. CDR1 is LNHDA, CDR2 SQIVND, per germline (reference sequence). The CDR3 totals 15 residues. V lost 3 bases to trimming and J lost 0 bases; unmatched junction nucleotides: 5. Here the CDR3 reads CASSIRAGSSYEQYF. The CDR3 region has the DNA TGTGCCAGTAGTATTAGAGCGGGGAGCTCCTACGAGCAGTACTTC.

V and J are TRBV6-5 and TRBJ1-5; 10 positions match TRBD1. Germline CDR1 is MNHEY and CDR2 is SVGAGI. The CDR3 runs to 14 residues. The V gene end was trimmed by 5 bases and the J gene end by 4 bases; junction bases not matched to a gene: 2. The CDR3 nucleotides read TGTGCCAGCAGTCGGGACAGGGGAAATCAGCCCCAGCATTTT. Protein sequence: CASSRDRGNQPQHF.

The CDR3 bases are TGTGCCTGGAGTGAGGGGGCGGGAAATACGCAGTATTTT. Its translation: CAWSEGAGNTQYF. The J gene is TRBJ2-3, the V gene TRBV30; possible D gene TRBD1, 7 bases. The CDR3 is made up of 13 amino acids. The V gene's germline CDR1 is GTSNPN and CDR2 SVGIG (reference sequence). Trimming cost V 1 base and J 7 bases, with 12 bases left between them.

J is TRBJ1-2 and V is TRBV9, with D tentatively TRBD1 (6 bases). This CDR3 comprises 14 residues. Germline V gene data show CDR1 as SGDLS and CDR2 as YYNGEE. V gave up 2 bases and J gave up 0 bases, with 8 bases separating them. CDR3 residues: CASSVGDTNYGYTF. In nucleotides, the CDR3 is TGTGCCAGCAGCGTCGGGGACACTAACTATGGCTACACCTTC.

CDR3 residues: CASSLAGRVYEQYV. Here the CDR3 DNA reads TGTGCCAGCAGCTTAGCCGGCAGGGTGTACGAGCAGTACGTC. The chain is built from TRBV11-2 and TRBJ2-7; D is possibly TRBD1 (5 bases). In germline, CDR1 is SGHAT, CDR2 FQNNGV. This CDR3 contains 14 residues. V shed 1 base and J shed 4 bases, with 11 bases lying between them.

The chain uses TRBV10-3 and TRBJ1-1; D uncertain. The length of the CDR3 is 13 residues. CDR1 and CDR2 from the germline V gene are ENHRY and SYGVKD. V was pared by 10 bases and J by 2 bases, with 14 bases between. CDR3 amino acids: CATFPGANTEAFF. CDR3 nucleotide sequence: TGTGCCACCTTTCCAGGCGCCAACACTGAAGCTTTCTTT.

This sequence joins TRBV21-1 and TRBJ2-7; TRBD1 is taken as the D call from the table, unchecked against the DNA. TRBV21-1 is assigned pseudogene status. CDR3 size: 15 residues. As DNA, the CDR3 is TGTGCCAGCAGCGCCCGGGACAGGGAAAAGTACGAGCAGTACGTC. As protein: CASSARDREKYEQYV.

This sequence joins TRBV5-6 and TRBJ1-1; D not resolved. The CDR3 extends over 11 amino acids. In germline, CDR1 is SGHDT, CDR2 YYEEEE. Trimming took 6 bases from V and 10 from J, leaving 13 bases between them. The DNA of the CDR3 is TGTGCCAGCATCCTAGGGAGTCGAGCTTTCTTT. This codes for CASILGSRAFF.

The count of this clone is one. The rearrangement joins TRBV11-2 to TRBJ2-7; 7 bases line up with TRBD2. The V gene end was trimmed by 4 bases and the J gene end by 0 bases; junction bases not matched to a gene: 9. In germline, CDR1 is SGHAT, CDR2 FQNNGV. The length of the CDR3 is 16 residues. The CDR3 bases are TGTGCCAGCAGCTCCTCTAGCGGTAAGAGCTCCTACGAGCAGTACTTC. Translated, it gives CASSSSSGKSSYEQYF.

The gene calls are TRBV29-1 and TRBJ1-1; D unclear. Trimming removed 2 bases from V and 7 bases from J, with 5 bases in between. The CDR3 spans 10 residues. Germline V CDR1 and CDR2: SQVTM, ANQGSEA. CDR3 loop: CSVEQNEAFF. Here the CDR3 DNA reads TGCAGCGTTGAACAGAATGAAGCTTTCTTT.

The DNA of the CDR3 is TGTGCTGGCCCCCCGAGGCCGGGGTGGGATGAGCAGTACGTC. As protein: CAGPPRPGWDEQYV. J is TRBJ2-7 and V is TRBV12-5, with D possibly being TRBD2 (5 bases). Trimming shortened V by 11 bases and J by 7 bases, and 24 bases separated the two germline ends. The CDR3 has 14 residues. Germline V gives CDR1 LGHNT, CDR2 FRNRAP.

The chain carries TRBV5-1 and TRBJ2-2; possibly TRBD1 for D (6 bases). Trimming stripped 1 base from V and 1 base from J, with 8 bases between. This CDR3 is built from 15 residues. CDR1 is SGHRS and CDR2 is YFSETQ in the germline V gene. For the CDR3, the DNA is TGCGCCAGCAGCTTGTCAGGGGTGAACACCGGGGAGCTGTTTTTT. This sequence encodes CASSLSGVNTGELFF.

The CDR3: CASSLARGSGYTF. In nucleotides, the CDR3 is TGTGCCAGCAGCTTAGCGCGAGGGTCTGGCTACACCTTC. This rearrangement joins TRBV11-3 to TRBJ1-2; D not resolved. CDR3 size: 13 residues. The V end was cut by 1 base, the J end by 7 bases, with 10 bases between. Germline-derived CDR1 and CDR2 are SGHNT and YENEEA.

There are a few counts of this clone. Other DNA sequences of this sample code for an identical CDR3. The chain uses TRBV5-1 and TRBJ1-1; D gene ambiguous. Looked up from germline, CDR1 is SGHRS and CDR2 is YFSETQ. The V and J ends lost 0 bases and 0 bases respectively, with 3 bases between them. CDR3 length equals 13 residues. The DNA of the CDR3 is TGCGCCAGCAGCTTGGGTATGAACACTGAAGCTTTCTTT. The encoded protein is CASSLGMNTEAFF.

The chain is built from TRBV11-2 and TRBJ2-3, with D unclear. The germline gives CDR1 SGHAT, CDR2 FQNNGV. The length of the CDR3 is 15 residues. V was trimmed by 1 base and J by 2 bases, leaving 10 bases between them. The CDR3 sequence is CASSLGAVYTDTQYF. CDR3 in DNA: TGTGCCAGCAGCTTAGGGGCAGTTTACACAGATACGCAGTATTTT.